This T cell receptor beta chain was found in a study of shared clonotypes between healthy human individuals. Clones were sequenced by immunoSEQ multiplex PCR, and TCRdb holds only the in-frame ones, with some missing. The table has about 1.5 million clones, roughly 96% seen once. This CDR3 is built from 15 residues. With 4 bases clipped from V and 5 bases from J, the junction kept 8 bases outside the gene matches. Germline V gives CDR1 SQVTM, CDR2 ANQGSEA. Sequenced material: naive CD4+ T cells sorted from blood. Documented subset: CD45RA+ positively selected. The chain links TRBV29-1 to TRBJ2-2, with 9 positions matching TRBD1. The source is a man in his thirties or forties in good health. The CDR3 reads CSVGPGQGFTGELFF. The CDR3 region has the DNA TGCAGCGTTGGACCCGGACAGGGGTTTACCGGGGAGCTGTTTTTT.